This T cell receptor (beta chain) was identified during a study of blood T cell repertoires in COVID-19. Study-level information: Italy, Spain and the United States were the sources of the convalescent and acute COVID-19 samples. In each case, the material was cDNA or gDNA derived from T cells, B-cell-depleted T cells, or PBMCs.

Trimming left V 7 bases short and J 4 bases short, with 13 bases between. Germline V gene data show CDR1 as MNHEY and CDR2 as SVGAGI. The CDR3 loop spans 14 amino acids. In the study's own analysis: Estimated nucleated cell counts came from reference gene primer amplification. The assay was immunoSEQ multiplex PCR, and TCRdb's table has in-frame clones only and misses some. Clone size and V and J calls were adopted from that table, with D and trimming inferred from the DNA. The sample records around 81,000 clones, 65% to 90% being singletons. The V call is TRBV6-5, the J call TRBJ2-2; possible D gene TRBD2, 5 bases. Sequences were obtained from peripheral blood. The source of this sequence is an elderly man with acute or convalescent COVID-19. CDR3 DNA: TGTGCCAGCACCATACGGGCGGGCACCGGGGAGCTGTTTTTT. Translated: CASTIRAGTGELFF.